A single sample is the source of the 14 T cell receptor beta chains below, sequenced in a study of blood T cell repertoires in COVID-19. The protocol was immunoSEQ multiplex PCR, while the TCRdb copy is restricted to in-frame clones and leaves out a portion. The sample records about 150,000 clones, roughly nine tenths being singletons. Sequencing input: PBMCs or T cells enriched from blood (not recorded which). Receptor source: a woman aged 45 to 65 who had recovered from COVID-19.

The rearrangement joins TRBV24-1 to TRBJ2-4; D uncertain. Germline V gene lookup returns CDR1 KGHDR and CDR2 SFDVKD. V was shortened by 2 bases and J by 0 bases, with 4 bases between the two germline ends. The CDR3 is 14 amino acids. The CDR3 here is CATSDWRAKNIQYF. CDR3 DNA sequence: TGTGCCACCAGTGATTGGAGAGCCAAAAACATTCAGTACTTC.

The J gene is TRBJ2-7, the V gene TRBV28; 9 nucleotides align to TRBD1. The trim removed 5 bases at V and 5 bases at J, leaving 10 bases unmatched. The CDR3 is 15 amino acids. CDR1 is MDHEN, CDR2 SYDVKM, per germline. DNA of the CDR3: TGTGCCAGCAGTACAGCCGGGACAGGGAACCACGAGCAGTACTTC. Its translation is CASSTAGTGNHEQYF.

This clone was seen just once. As DNA, the CDR3 is TGTGCCAGCAGCCAAGACCGACTATCTTTACCTACCGTAGAGGGGAACACCGGGGAGCTGTTTTTT. This sequence encodes CASSQDRLSLPTVEGNTGELFF. The V gene is TRBV3-1 (or the pseudogene TRBV3-2), the J gene TRBJ2-2; a weak D match, TRBD2 (5 bases). Trimming took 0 bases from V and 1 from J, leaving 27 bases between them. Germline CDR1 LGHDT, CDR2 YNNKEL (reference sequence). The CDR3 consists of 22 residues.

This clone was observed a single time. The V call is TRBV28, the J call TRBJ1-2, with 11 nucleotides matching TRBD1. The CDR3 spans 15 residues. V lost 7 bases to trimming and J lost 5 bases; unmatched junction nucleotides: 9. CDR1 MDHEN and CDR2 SYDVKM come from the germline V gene. DNA of the CDR3: TGTGCCAGCAACAATCCGGGACAGGGGGGTTATGGCTACACCTTC. The encoded protein is CASNNPGQGGYGYTF.

CDR3 protein: CASSPIASGRASEQFF. As DNA, the CDR3 is TGTGCCAGCTCACCTATCGCTAGCGGGAGGGCGTCGGAGCAGTTCTTC. The V call is TRBV18, the J call TRBJ2-1; 12 nucleotides match TRBD2. The CDR3 spans 16 residues. The V gene end was trimmed by 3 bases and the J gene end by 10 bases; junction bases not matched to a gene: 10. The germline gives CDR1 KGHSH, CDR2 LQKENI.

The CDR3 here is CASTPAGALDTQYF. The CDR3 coding sequence is TGTGCCAGCACTCCGGCGGGAGCCTTAGATACGCAGTATTTT. The gene calls are TRBV28 and TRBJ2-3; 7 bases are shared with TRBD2. The length of the CDR3 is 14 residues. Germline V lookup: CDR1 MDHEN, CDR2 SYDVKM. V lost 7 bases and J lost 5; bases outside the gene matches: 9.

The chain links TRBV18 to TRBJ2-1; the D gene is possibly TRBD1 (5 bases). Trimming pared 5 bases from V and 4 bases from J, leaving 12 bases between. The CDR3 has 14 residues. Germline V gives CDR1 KGHSH, CDR2 LQKENI. This CDR3 is CASSSLQGYNEQFF. In DNA, the CDR3 is TGTGCCAGCTCATCACTTCAGGGATACAATGAGCAGTTCTTC. The whole variable domain, remainder taken from reference TRBV18 and TRBJ2-1, is NAGVMQNPRHLVRRRGQEARLRCSPMKGHSHVYWYRQLPEEGLKFMVYLQKENIIDESGMPKERFSAEFPKEGPSILRIQQVVRGDSAAYFCASSSLQGYNEQFFGPGTRLTVL.

V and J are TRBV4-1 and TRBJ1-1, with 9 bases that match TRBD1. V gave up 4 bases and J gave up 7 bases; unmatched junction bases: 13. From germline, CDR1 is MGHRA and CDR2 YSYEKL. The CDR3 has 16 residues. This CDR3 is CASSRGAGQGWGEAFF. The CDR3 region has the DNA TGCGCCAGCAGCCGAGGGGCGGGACAGGGATGGGGTGAAGCTTTCTTT.

The chain links TRBV28 to TRBJ1-1; D gene unclear. This CDR3 is built from 17 residues. V was shortened by 2 bases and J by 0 bases, with 16 bases between the two germline ends. In germline, CDR1 is MDHEN, CDR2 SYDVKM. The CDR3 nucleotides read TGTGCCAGCAGTTTAGCGCAGGAAAAAACAATGAACACTGAAGCTTTCTTT. As protein: CASSLAQEKTMNTEAFF.

The chain uses TRBV19 and TRBJ2-1; 15 nucleotides agree with TRBD2. There are 21 residues in the CDR3. Germline assignment: CDR1 LNHDA and CDR2 SQIVND (reference sequence). The junction had 22 bases not matched to a gene; V was cut back by 6 bases and J by 7 bases. The CDR3 DNA reads TGTGCCAGTAGGAGTATCCCAGGACTAGCGGGAGGGTATAACGACCTTAATGAGCAGTTCTTC. Translation: CASRSIPGLAGGYNDLNEQFF.

The chain is built from TRBV7-9 and TRBJ1-2; D remains ambiguous. Germline values: CDR1 SEHNR, CDR2 FQNEAQ (reference sequence). Deletions cut 3 bases from V and 3 bases from J, with 8 bases between. The CDR3 covers 13 residues. CDR3 residues: CASSFVADYGYTF. CDR3 sequence (DNA): TGTGCCAGCAGCTTCGTTGCGGACTATGGCTACACCTTC.

The rearrangement uses TRBV5-1 and TRBJ1-4; perhaps TRBD1 as D (5 bases). Trimming took 4 bases from V and 2 from J, leaving 12 bases between them. Germline lookup yields CDR1 SGHRS and CDR2 YFSETQ. There are 15 residues in the CDR3. CDR3: CASSPGGPTNEKLFF. CDR3 sequence (DNA): TGCGCCAGCAGCCCCGGGGGTCCCACTAATGAAAAACTGTTTTTT.

The chain joins TRBV7-8 to TRBJ1-4, with D perhaps TRBD1 (6 bases). CDR1 is SGHVS and CDR2 is FQNEAQ in the germline V gene. The V end lost 1 base, the J end lost 6 bases, and 9 bases lay between the germline ends. The CDR3 length is 14 residues. CDR3 amino acids: CASSLGGGDEKLFF. The CDR3 DNA reads as TGTGCCAGCAGCTTAGGAGGGGGGGATGAAAAACTGTTTTTT.

J is TRBJ2-1 and V is TRBV30; D is undetermined. Per the germline V gene, CDR1 is GTSNPN and CDR2 is SVGIG (reference sequence). Trimming took off 1 base at V and 5 bases at J, with 3 bases between the two ends. The CDR3 runs 11 residues. The CDR3 region has the DNA TGTGCCTGGAGTGCCGACAATGAGCAGTTCTTC. Translated: CAWSADNEQFF. Full variable domain (remainder filled in from reference TRBV30 and TRBJ2-1): SQTIHQWPATLVQPVGSPLSLECTVEGTSNPNLYWYRQAAGRGLQLLFYSVGIGQISSEVPQNLSASRPQDRQFILSSKKLLLSDSGFYLCAWSADNEQFFGPGTRLTVL.